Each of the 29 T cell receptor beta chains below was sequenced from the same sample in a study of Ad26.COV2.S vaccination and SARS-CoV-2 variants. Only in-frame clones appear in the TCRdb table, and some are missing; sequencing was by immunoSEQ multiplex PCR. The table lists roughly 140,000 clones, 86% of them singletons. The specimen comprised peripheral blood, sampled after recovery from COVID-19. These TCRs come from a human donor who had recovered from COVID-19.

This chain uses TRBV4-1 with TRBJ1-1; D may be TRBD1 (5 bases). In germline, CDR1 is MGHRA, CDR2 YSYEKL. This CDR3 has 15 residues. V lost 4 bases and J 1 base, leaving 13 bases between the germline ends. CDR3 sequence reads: CASSPRGRENTEAFF. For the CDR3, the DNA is TGCGCCAGCAGCCCTCGGGGCAGAGAGAACACTGAAGCTTTCTTT.

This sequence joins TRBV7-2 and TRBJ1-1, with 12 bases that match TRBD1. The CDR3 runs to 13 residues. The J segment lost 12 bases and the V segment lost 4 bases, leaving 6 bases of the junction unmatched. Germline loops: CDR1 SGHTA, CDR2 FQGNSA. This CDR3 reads CASSSGTGGATFF. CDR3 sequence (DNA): TGTGCCAGCAGCTCCGGGACAGGGGGCGCGACTTTCTTT.

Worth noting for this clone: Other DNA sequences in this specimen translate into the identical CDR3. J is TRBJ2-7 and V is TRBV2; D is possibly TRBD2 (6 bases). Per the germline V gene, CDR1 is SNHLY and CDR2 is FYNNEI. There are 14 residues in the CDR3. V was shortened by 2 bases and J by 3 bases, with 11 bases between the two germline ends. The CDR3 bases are TGTGCCAGCAGTGAAAGGACCGGGAGCTACGAGCAGTACTTC. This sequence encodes CASSERTGSYEQYF. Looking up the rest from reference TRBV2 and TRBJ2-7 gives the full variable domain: EPEVTQTPSHQVTQMGQEVILRCVPISNHLYFYWYRQILGQKVEFLVSFYNNEISEKSEIFDDQFSVERPDGSNFTLKIRSTKLEDSAMYFCASSERTGSYEQYFGPGTRLTVT.

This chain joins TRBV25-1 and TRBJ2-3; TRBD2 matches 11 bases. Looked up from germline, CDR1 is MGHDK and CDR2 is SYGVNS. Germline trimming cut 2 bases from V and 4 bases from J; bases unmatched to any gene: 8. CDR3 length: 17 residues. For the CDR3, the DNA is TGTGCCAGCAGTGAAGAAAATAGCGGGGGGGCCCCAGATACGCAGTATTTT. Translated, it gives CASSEENSGGAPDTQYF. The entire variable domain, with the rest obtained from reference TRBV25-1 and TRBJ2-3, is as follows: EADIYQTPRYLVIGTGKKITLECSQTMGHDKMYWYQQDPGMELHLIHYSYGVNSTEKGDLSSESTVSRIRTEHFPLTLESARPSHTSQYLCASSEENSGGAPDTQYFGPGTRLTVL.

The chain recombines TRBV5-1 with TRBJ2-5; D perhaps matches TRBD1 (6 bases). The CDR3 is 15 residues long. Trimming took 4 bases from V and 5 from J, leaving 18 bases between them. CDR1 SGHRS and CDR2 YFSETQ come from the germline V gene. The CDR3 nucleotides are TGCGCCAGCAGCAATAACTGGGGGCAACGGGAGACCCAGTACTTC. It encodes CASSNNWGQRETQYF.

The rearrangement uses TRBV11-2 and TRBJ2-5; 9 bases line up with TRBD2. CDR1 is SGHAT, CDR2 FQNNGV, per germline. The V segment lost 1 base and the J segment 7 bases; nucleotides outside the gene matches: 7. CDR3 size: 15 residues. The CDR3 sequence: CASSLASSGEGTQYF. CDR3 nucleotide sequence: TGTGCCAGCAGCTTAGCGTCTAGCGGGGAGGGGACCCAGTACTTC.

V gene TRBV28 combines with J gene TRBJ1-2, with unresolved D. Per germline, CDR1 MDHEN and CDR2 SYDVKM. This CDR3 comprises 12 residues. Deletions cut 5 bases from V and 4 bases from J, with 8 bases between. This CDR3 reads CASSGRFYGYTF. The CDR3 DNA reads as TGTGCCAGCAGTGGGAGATTCTATGGCTACACCTTC.

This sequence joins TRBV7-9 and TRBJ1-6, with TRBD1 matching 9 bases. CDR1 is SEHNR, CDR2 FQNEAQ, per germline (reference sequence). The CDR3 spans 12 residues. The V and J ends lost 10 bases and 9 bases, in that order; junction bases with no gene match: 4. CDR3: CATGQGGSPLHF. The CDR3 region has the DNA TGTGCCACGGGACAGGGTGGTTCACCCCTCCACTTT.

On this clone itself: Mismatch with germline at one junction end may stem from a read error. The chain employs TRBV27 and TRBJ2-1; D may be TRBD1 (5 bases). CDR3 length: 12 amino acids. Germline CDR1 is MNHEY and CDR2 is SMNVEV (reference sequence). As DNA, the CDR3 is TGTGCCTCATCCCAGGGTACCAATGGGCAGTTCTTC. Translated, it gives CASSQGTNGQFF.

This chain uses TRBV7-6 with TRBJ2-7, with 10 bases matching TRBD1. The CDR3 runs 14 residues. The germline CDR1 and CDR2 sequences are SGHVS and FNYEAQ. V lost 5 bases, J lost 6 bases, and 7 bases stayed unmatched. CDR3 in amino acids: CASSQSTGGVEQYF. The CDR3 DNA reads TGTGCCAGCAGCCAATCGACAGGGGGCGTCGAGCAGTACTTC.

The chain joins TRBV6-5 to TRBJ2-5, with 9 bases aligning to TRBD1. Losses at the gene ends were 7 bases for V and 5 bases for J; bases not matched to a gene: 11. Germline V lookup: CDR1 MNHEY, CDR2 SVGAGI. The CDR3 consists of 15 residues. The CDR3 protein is CASTKPGQGWETQYF. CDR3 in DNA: TGTGCCAGCACCAAGCCGGGACAGGGTTGGGAGACCCAGTACTTC.

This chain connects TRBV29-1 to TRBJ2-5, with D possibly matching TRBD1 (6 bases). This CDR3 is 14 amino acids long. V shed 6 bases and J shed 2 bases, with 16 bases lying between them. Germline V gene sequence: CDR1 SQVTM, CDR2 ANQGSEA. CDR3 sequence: CSVPFSQGQETQYF. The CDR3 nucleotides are TGCAGCGTCCCCTTTTCGCAGGGGCAAGAGACCCAGTACTTC.

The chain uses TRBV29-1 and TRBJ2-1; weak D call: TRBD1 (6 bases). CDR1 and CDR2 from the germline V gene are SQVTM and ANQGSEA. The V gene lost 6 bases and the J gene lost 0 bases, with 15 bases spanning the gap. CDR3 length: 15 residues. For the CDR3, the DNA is TGCAGCGTACACACAGGGCAAAGCTCCTACAATGAGCAGTTCTTC. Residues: CSVHTGQSSYNEQFF.

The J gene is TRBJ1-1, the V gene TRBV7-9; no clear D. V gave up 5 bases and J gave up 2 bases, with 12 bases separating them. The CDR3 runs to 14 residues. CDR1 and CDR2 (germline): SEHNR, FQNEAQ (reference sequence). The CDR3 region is CASSPPLANTEAFF. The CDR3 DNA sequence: TGTGCCAGCAGCCCTCCCCTGGCAAACACTGAAGCTTTCTTT. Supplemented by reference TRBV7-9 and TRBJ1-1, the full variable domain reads DTGVSQNPRHKITKRGQNVTFRCDPISEHNRLYWYRQTLGQGPEFLTYFQNEAQLEKSRLLSDRFSAERPKGSFSTLEIQRTEQGDSAMYLCASSPPLANTEAFFGQGTRLTVV.

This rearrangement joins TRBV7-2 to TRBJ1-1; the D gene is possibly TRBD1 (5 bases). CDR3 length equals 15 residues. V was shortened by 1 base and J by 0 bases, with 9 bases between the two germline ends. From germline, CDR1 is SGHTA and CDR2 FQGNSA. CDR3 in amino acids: CASSLGGGMNTEAFF. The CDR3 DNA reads TGTGCCAGCAGCTTAGGGGGGGGGATGAACACTGAAGCTTTCTTT.

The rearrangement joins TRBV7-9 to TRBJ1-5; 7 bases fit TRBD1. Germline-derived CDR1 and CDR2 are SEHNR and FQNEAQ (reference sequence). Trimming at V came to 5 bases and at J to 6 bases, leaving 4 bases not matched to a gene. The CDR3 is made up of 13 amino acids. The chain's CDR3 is CASSPSGGQPQHF. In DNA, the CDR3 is TGTGCCAGCAGCCCCTCAGGGGGTCAGCCCCAGCATTTT.

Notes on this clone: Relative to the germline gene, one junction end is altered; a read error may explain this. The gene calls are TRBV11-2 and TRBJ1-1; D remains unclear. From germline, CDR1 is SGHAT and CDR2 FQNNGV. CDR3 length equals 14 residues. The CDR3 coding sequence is TGTGTCAGCAGCTTAGATCGTCGGGGAACTGAAGCTTTCTTT. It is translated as CVSSLDRRGTEAFF.

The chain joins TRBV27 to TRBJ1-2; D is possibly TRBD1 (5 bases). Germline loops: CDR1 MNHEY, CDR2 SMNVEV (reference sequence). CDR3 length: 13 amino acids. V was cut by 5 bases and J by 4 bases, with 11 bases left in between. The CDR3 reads CASSAGTVYGYTF. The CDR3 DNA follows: TGTGCCAGCAGTGCCGGGACGGTCTATGGCTACACCTTC.

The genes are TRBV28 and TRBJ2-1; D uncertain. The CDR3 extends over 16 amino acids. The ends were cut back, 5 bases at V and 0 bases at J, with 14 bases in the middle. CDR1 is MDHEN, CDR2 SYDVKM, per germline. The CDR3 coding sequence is TGTGCCAGCAGTCCACCGGACGGGTTCTCCTACAATGAGCAGTTCTTC. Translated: CASSPPDGFSYNEQFF. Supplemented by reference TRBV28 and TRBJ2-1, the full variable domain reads DVKVTQSSRYLVKRTGEKVFLECVQDMDHENMFWYRQDPGLGLRLIYFSYDVKMKEKGDIPEGYSVSREKKERFSLILESASTNQTSMYLCASSPPDGFSYNEQFFGPGTRLTVL.

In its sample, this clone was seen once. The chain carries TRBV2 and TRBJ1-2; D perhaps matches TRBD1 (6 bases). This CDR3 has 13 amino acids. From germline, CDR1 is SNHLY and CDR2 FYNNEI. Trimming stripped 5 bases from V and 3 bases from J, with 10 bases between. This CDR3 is CASSRQEDYGYTF. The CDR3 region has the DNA TGTGCCAGCAGTAGACAGGAGGACTATGGCTACACCTTC.

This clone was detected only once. The CDR3 region is CASSLQVETQYF. The CDR3 bases are TGTGCCAGCAGTTTACAGGTAGAGACCCAGTACTTC. The chain employs TRBV6-2 or TRBV6-3 and TRBJ2-5, with a weak D call TRBD1 (5 bases). The V gene's germline CDR1 is MNHEY and CDR2 SVGEGT. The CDR3 spans 12 residues. Trimming cost V 4 bases and J 4 bases, with 7 bases left between them.

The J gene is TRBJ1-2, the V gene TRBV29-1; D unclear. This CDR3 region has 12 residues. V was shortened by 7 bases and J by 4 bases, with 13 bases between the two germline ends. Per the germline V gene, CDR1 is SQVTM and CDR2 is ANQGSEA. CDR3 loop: CSGSQNLYGYTF. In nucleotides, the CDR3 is TGCAGCGGATCACAGAATCTCTATGGCTACACCTTC. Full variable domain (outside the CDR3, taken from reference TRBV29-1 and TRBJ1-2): SAVISQKPSRDICQRGTSLTIQCQVDSQVTMMFWYRQQPGQSLTLIATANQGSEATYESGFVIDKFPISRPNLTFSTLTVSNMSPEDSSIYLCSGSQNLYGYTFGSGTRLTVV.

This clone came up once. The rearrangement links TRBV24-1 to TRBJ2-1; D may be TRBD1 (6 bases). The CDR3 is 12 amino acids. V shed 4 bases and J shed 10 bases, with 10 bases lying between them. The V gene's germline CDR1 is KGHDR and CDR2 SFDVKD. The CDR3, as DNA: TGTGCCACCAGTGACAACGACAGGGAGCAGTTCTTC. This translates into CATSDNDREQFF.

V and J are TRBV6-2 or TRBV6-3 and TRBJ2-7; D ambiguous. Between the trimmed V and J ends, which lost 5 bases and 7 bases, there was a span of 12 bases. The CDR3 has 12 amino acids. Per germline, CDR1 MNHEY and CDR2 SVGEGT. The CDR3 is CASSKQHGEQYF. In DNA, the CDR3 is TGTGCCAGCAGTAAGCAACACGGGGAGCAGTACTTC.

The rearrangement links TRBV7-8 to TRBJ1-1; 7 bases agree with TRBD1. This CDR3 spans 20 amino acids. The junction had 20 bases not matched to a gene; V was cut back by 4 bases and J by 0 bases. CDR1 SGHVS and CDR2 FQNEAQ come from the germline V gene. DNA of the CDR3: TGTGCCAGCAGCTCCCTCAAGATAGACAGGGAGAACCTAATGAACACTGAAGCTTTCTTT. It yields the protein CASSSLKIDRENLMNTEAFF.

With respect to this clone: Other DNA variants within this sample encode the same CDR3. The CDR3 DNA sequence: TGTGCCAGCAGCCGACAAGAGACCCAGTACTTC. It translates to CASSRQETQYF. The V and J genes are TRBV28 and TRBJ2-5; unclear D gene. Per the germline V gene, CDR1 is MDHEN and CDR2 is SYDVKM. The V gene lost 6 bases and the J gene lost 2 bases, with 4 bases spanning the gap. There are 11 residues in the CDR3.

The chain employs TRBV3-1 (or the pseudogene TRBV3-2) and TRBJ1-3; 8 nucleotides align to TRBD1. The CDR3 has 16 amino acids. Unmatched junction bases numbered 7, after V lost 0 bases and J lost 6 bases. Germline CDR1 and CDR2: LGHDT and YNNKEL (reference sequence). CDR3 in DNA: TGTGCCAGCAGCCAAGACTTGTACAGGGGGTTAAACACCATATATTTT. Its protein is CASSQDLYRGLNTIYF.

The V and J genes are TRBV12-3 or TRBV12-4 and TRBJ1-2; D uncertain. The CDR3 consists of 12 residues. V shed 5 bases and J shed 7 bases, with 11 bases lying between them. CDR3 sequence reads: CASSPGSVGYTF. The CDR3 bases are TGTGCCAGCAGTCCGGGTAGTGTTGGCTACACCTTC.

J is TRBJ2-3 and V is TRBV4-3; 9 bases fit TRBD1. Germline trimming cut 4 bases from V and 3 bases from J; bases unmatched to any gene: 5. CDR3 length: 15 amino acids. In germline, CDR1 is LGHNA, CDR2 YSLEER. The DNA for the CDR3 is TGCGCCAGCAGCCCGTTCGGACAGGGGACAGATACGCAGTATTTT. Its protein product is CASSPFGQGTDTQYF.